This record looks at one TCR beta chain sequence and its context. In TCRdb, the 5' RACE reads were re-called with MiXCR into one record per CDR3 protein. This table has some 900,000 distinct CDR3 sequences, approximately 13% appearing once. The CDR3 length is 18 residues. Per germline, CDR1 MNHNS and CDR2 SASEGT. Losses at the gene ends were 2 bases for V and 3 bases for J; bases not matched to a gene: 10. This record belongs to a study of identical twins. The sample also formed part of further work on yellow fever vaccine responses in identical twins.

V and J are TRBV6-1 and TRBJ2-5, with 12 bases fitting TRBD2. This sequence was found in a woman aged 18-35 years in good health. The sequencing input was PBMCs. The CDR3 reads CASSELSASGGAEETQYF. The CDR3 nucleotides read TGTGCCAGCAGTGAACTTTCGGCTAGCGGGGGGGCGGAAGAGACCCAGTACTTC.